The rows below give T cell receptor beta chains drawn from one sample of a study of identical twins. MiXCR, run by TCRdb on the 5' RACE reads, gives a single entry per CDR3 protein. This table holds 240,000 or so distinct CDR3 sequences, 5.5% to 7% found once. These records were also assigned to another study, of yellow fever vaccine responses in identical twins.

Sequencing was carried out using memory (CD45RO+) T cells sorted from blood. The receptors come from a woman aged 18-35 years in good health. CDR3s leave out the opening cysteine and the closing phenylalanine or tryptophan.

j_gene,v_gene,CDR3aa
TRBJ2-3,TRBV29-1,SAPGLAGVTDTQY
TRBJ2-1,TRBV27,ASSLLAGLNNEQF
TRBJ2-2,TRBV3-1,ASSQGLAGFSGELF
TRBJ1-6,TRBV6-5,ASSFGQGGDSPLH
TRBJ1-6,TRBV6-5,ASSYGGRVSSPLH
TRBJ1-1,TRBV20-1,SARPGPGAF
TRBJ2-1,TRBV29-1,SVEGQIAGGNEQF
TRBJ2-3,TRBV11-1,ASSLPGSISGRNPDTQY
TRBJ2-1,TRBV11-2,ASSLVGGTSLPGDHNEQF
TRBJ2-3,TRBV2,ASLQGKSSTDTQY
TRBJ2-5,TRBV7-8,ASSSSRLVGETQY
TRBJ2-7,TRBV7-9,ASSLEGTRNYEQY
TRBJ1-3,TRBV27,ASSLPGQGPLGGGNTIY
TRBJ2-5,TRBV7-7,ASSLGMGLQETQY
TRBJ2-1,TRBV3-1,ASSQGLAGRDGF
TRBJ2-2,TRBV11-2,ASSFFRLAGVPGELF
TRBJ1-1,TRBV12-3/TRBV12-4,ASTDRRRGNTEAF
TRBJ2-7,TRBV3-1,ASSQATGREQY
TRBJ1-6,TRBV5-5,ASSLDGQDNSPLH
TRBJ2-3,TRBV20-1,SANSRDTQY
TRBJ1-2,TRBV10-3,AISRGRAYGYT
TRBJ1-6,TRBV2,ASGGQGSGSPLH
TRBJ2-1,TRBV5-1,ASSPATSGVTNEQF
TRBJ2-1,TRBV27,ASSSGLAGVFYEQF
TRBJ1-5,TRBV10-3,ARRTGRQVSPQH
TRBJ1-4,TRBV5-1,ASSLDVNEKLF
TRBJ2-1,TRBV11-1,ASSLYGGGTGTSGGSNEQF
TRBJ1-2,TRBV6-1,ASSEAIRIGDGYT
TRBJ2-2,TRBV7-7,ASSFRLAGSNTGELF
TRBJ2-7,TRBV5-1,ASSLVLAVEQY
TRBJ1-6,TRBV20-1,SARDLWVGSPLH
TRBJ2-4,TRBV6-5,ASSYSMGGEDIQY
TRBJ2-7,TRBV20-1,SAPKGGLNEQY
TRBJ2-2,TRBV2,ASSVVAGGTGELF
TRBJ2-1,TRBV10-3,AISAHGEEEQF
TRBJ2-7,TRBV7-9,ASSLGGGAAYEQY
TRBJ2-3,TRBV11-3,ASSSLASDTQY
TRBJ2-1,TRBV13,ASSLHGGGPHNEQF
TRBJ2-7,TRBV12-3/TRBV12-4,ASSRQGSPYEQY
TRBJ2-1,TRBV6-1,ASRDLAGGQYEQF
TRBJ1-3,TRBV12-5,ASGLHLGGNTIY
TRBJ2-2,TRBV5-1,ASSTGEGRTGELF
TRBJ1-5,TRBV12-3/TRBV12-4,ASSWTHSNQPQH
TRBJ2-3,TRBV6-4,ASTEGTGGSDTQY
TRBJ2-3,TRBV15,ATSRQATGDTQY
TRBJ1-4,TRBV9,ASSAGTEGHEKLF
TRBJ2-3,TRBV27,ASSPRRGNTDTQY
TRBJ2-4,TRBV6-5,ASSYSGGHRAKNIQY
TRBJ2-5,TRBV20-1,SAREPQGATETQY
TRBJ2-1,TRBV9,ASSWGGHSSYNEQF
TRBJ2-1,TRBV5-6,ASSLEARAVYNEQF
TRBJ1-4,TRBV18,ASTPQGAGEKLF
TRBJ1-5,TRBV3-1,ASSQTGGNQPQH
TRBJ2-1,TRBV3-1,ASSPEGLAYNEQF